The 28 T cell receptor beta chains presented below share a single source sample, sequenced in a study of blood T cell repertoires in COVID-19. Assay: immunoSEQ multiplex PCR; the TCRdb copy retains only in-frame clones and omits some. The data hold some 58,000 clones, with about nine tenths observed a single time. Sequenced material: peripheral blood. The receptors derive from a man in his fifties with active COVID-19.

This clone was seen a single time. The chain has TRBV2 and TRBJ2-7; possibly TRBD1 for D (6 bases). The length of the CDR3 is 12 residues. The germline gives CDR1 SNHLY, CDR2 FYNNEI. Trimming removed 1 base from V and 12 bases from J, with 13 bases in between. The chain's CDR3 is CASSEGGPGRYF. CDR3 nucleotide sequence: TGTGCCAGCAGTGAAGGGGGGCCCGGTCGGTACTTC.

The CDR3: CATVSSYNEQFF. The DNA of the CDR3 is TGTGCCACCGTTAGCTCCTACAATGAGCAGTTCTTC. This chain uses TRBV6-5 with TRBJ2-1; D not certain. Germline CDR1 MNHEY, CDR2 SVGAGI. CDR3 length equals 12 residues. The V and J ends lost 10 bases and 0 bases respectively, with 7 bases between them.

CDR3 residues: CASSPRPGQGFELFF. The CDR3 region has the DNA TGTGCCAGCTCACCCCGACCGGGACAGGGGTTCGAGCTGTTTTTT. The rearrangement links TRBV18 to TRBJ2-2, with 10 bases that match TRBD1. CDR3 length: 15 residues. The ends lost 3 bases at V and 11 bases at J; junction bases unmatched: 9. CDR1 is KGHSH and CDR2 is LQKENI in the germline V gene.

The chain has TRBV20-1 and TRBJ2-5; 8 bases are a match to TRBD1. V gave up 3 bases and J gave up 4 bases; unmatched junction bases: 10. This CDR3 spans 15 amino acids. Germline-derived CDR1 and CDR2 are DFQATT and SNEGSKA (reference sequence). The CDR3, as DNA: TGCAGTGCTAGTTGGGGCAGGGGGCAGTTAGAGACCCAGTACTTC. Translation: CSASWGRGQLETQYF.

V gene TRBV9 combines with J gene TRBJ2-7, with D tentatively TRBD1 (5 bases). Germline V gene lookup returns CDR1 SGDLS and CDR2 YYNGEE. The CDR3 covers 13 residues. Trimming removed 1 base at V and 6 bases at J, with 11 bases between. CDR3 sequence (DNA): TGTGCCAGCAGCGTACAAACCGACAGCGAGCAGTACTTC. Residues: CASSVQTDSEQYF.

The V gene is TRBV4-1, the J gene TRBJ2-1; D might be TRBD2 (6 bases). CDR3 length: 20 residues. V gave up 5 bases and J gave up 0 bases, with 26 bases separating them. Germline V lookup: CDR1 MGHRA, CDR2 YSYEKL. This CDR3 is CASSSETWDWPLSSYNEQFF. The CDR3 DNA follows: TGCGCCAGCAGCTCAGAAACGTGGGACTGGCCACTAAGCTCCTACAATGAGCAGTTCTTC.

The V and J genes are TRBV27 and TRBJ2-7; D is possibly TRBD1 (6 bases). V lost 2 bases and J 2 bases, leaving 10 bases between the germline ends. The CDR3 covers 14 residues. Germline lookup yields CDR1 MNHEY and CDR2 SMNVEV (reference sequence). For the CDR3, the DNA is TGTGCCAGCAGTTTAGGGCAGGGGACCTACGAGCAGTACTTC. This encodes CASSLGQGTYEQYF.

This clone occurred once. The J gene is TRBJ1-2, the V gene TRBV20-1; no clear D gene. Germline CDR1 and CDR2: DFQATT and SNEGSKA (reference sequence). The ends were cut back, 3 bases at V and 0 bases at J, with 11 bases in the middle. The CDR3 is made up of 14 amino acids. The CDR3 sequence: CSASSKGANYGYTF. CDR3 DNA sequence: TGCAGTGCTAGTTCCAAAGGAGCTAACTATGGCTACACCTTC.

The rearrangement uses TRBV5-5 and TRBJ1-2, with 8 positions matching TRBD1. Germline V CDR1 and CDR2: SGHKS, YYEKEE (reference sequence). This CDR3 has 16 residues. J was trimmed by 5 bases and V by 0 bases; bases with no gene match: 9. This chain's CDR3 is CASSLAESQGAYGYTF. Here the CDR3 DNA reads TGTGCCAGCAGCTTGGCCGAGAGCCAGGGGGCGTATGGCTACACCTTC.

In this sample, this clone turned up once. The V gene is TRBV3-1 (or the pseudogene TRBV3-2), the J gene TRBJ1-6, with a weak D call TRBD1 (6 bases). Germline loops: CDR1 LGHDT, CDR2 YNNKEL (reference sequence). V lost 5 bases and J lost 6, with 14 bases in between. This CDR3 contains 15 residues. CDR3: CASSCRQVSNSPLHF. The CDR3 DNA sequence: TGTGCCAGCAGCTGTAGACAGGTTAGTAATTCACCCCTCCACTTT.

This rearrangement joins TRBV2 to TRBJ1-1; no reliable D call. The germline CDR1 and CDR2 sequences are SNHLY and FYNNEI. The V end was cut by 7 bases, the J end by 0 bases, with 3 bases between. The CDR3 has 11 residues. The CDR3: CASTVNTEAFF. CDR3 sequence (DNA): TGTGCCAGCACAGTGAACACTGAAGCTTTCTTT.

This chain links TRBV6-1 with TRBJ2-5, with D possibly being TRBD2 (7 bases). Germline CDR1 MNHNS, CDR2 SASEGT. This CDR3 comprises 14 residues. V was clipped by 3 bases and J by 5 bases, with 13 bases between them. The CDR3 region has the DNA TGTGCCAGCAGTGATAGGGGGGGCTGGGAGACCCAGTACTTC. Translating it yields CASSDRGGWETQYF.

The gene calls are TRBV5-1 and TRBJ1-4, with D possibly matching TRBD1 (5 bases). V was cut by 2 bases and J by 3 bases, with 8 bases left in between. This CDR3 region has 14 residues. Germline values: CDR1 SGHRS, CDR2 YFSETQ. The CDR3 bases are TGCGCCAGCAGCTTAAAAGGGGCTAATGAAAAACTGTTTTTT. Protein: CASSLKGANEKLFF.

This clone was picked up one time. V usage is TRBV6-4 and J usage is TRBJ1-2; D might be TRBD1 (5 bases). CDR1 is MRHNA and CDR2 is SNTAGT in the germline V gene. V shed 5 bases and J shed 0 bases, with 10 bases lying between them. The CDR3 runs to 14 residues. CDR3 nucleotides: TGTGCCAGCAGTCCTTCGACAGCTAACTATGGCTACACCTTC. Translating gives CASSPSTANYGYTF.

V usage is TRBV5-6 and J usage is TRBJ1-1; D gene unclear. The CDR3 loop spans 13 amino acids. Trimming left V 2 bases short and J 0 bases short, with 5 bases between. Germline lookup yields CDR1 SGHDT and CDR2 YYEEEE. CDR3: CASSFAVNTEAFF. DNA of the CDR3: TGTGCCAGCAGCTTTGCAGTGAACACTGAAGCTTTCTTT.

This clone is a singleton in its sample. This chain connects TRBV19 to TRBJ2-5; 8 positions agree with TRBD1. Germline lookup yields CDR1 LNHDA and CDR2 SQIVND (reference sequence). This CDR3 is built from 16 residues. V lost 5 bases and J lost 5; bases outside the gene matches: 13. DNA of the CDR3: TGTGCCAGTAGTGATCCTCAAGGACAGGGTGGGGAGACCCAGTACTTC. This encodes CASSDPQGQGGETQYF.

The chain links TRBV11-2 to TRBJ2-7; TRBD1 agrees at 7 bases. Germline V gene data show CDR1 as SGHAT and CDR2 as FQNNGV. The CDR3 contains 17 residues. V shed 1 base, J shed 3 bases, and the junction held 12 bases outside the gene matches. The DNA for the CDR3 is TGTGCCAGCAGCTTAGGCCCACCGGGACAGAGACTCTACGAGCAGTACTTC. It yields the protein CASSLGPPGQRLYEQYF.

This rearrangement joins TRBV10-3 to TRBJ2-3; 11 nucleotides agree with TRBD2. CDR3 length: 18 residues. J was trimmed by 0 bases and V by 10 bases; bases with no gene match: 15. Germline V gene lookup returns CDR1 ENHRY and CDR2 SYGVKD. The CDR3 nucleotides read TGTGCCACCAGAGAGAGACTAGCGGGGACGACTAGCACAGATACGCAGTATTTT. This sequence encodes CATRERLAGTTSTDTQYF.

The genes are TRBV19 and TRBJ1-6; TRBD1 is a possible D gene (6 bases). This CDR3 comprises 13 residues. Germline V CDR1 and CDR2: LNHDA, SQIVND (reference sequence). V was pared by 6 bases and J by 9 bases, with 12 bases between. CDR3 coding DNA: TGTGCCAGTAGCGGGACAACGGGTTCACCCCTCCACTTT. This sequence encodes CASSGTTGSPLHF.

The chain joins TRBV6-2 or TRBV6-3 to TRBJ2-6, with 8 nucleotides matching TRBD1. The ends lost 2 bases at V and 4 bases at J; junction bases unmatched: 4. The CDR3 consists of 16 residues. Germline CDR1 reads MNHEY; CDR2 reads SVGEGT. CDR3: CASSYRTGTGANVLTF. CDR3 in DNA: TGTGCCAGCAGTTACAGGACAGGGACCGGGGCCAACGTCCTGACTTTC.

The V gene is TRBV7-3, the J gene TRBJ2-1, with TRBD2 matching 11 bases. V gave up 5 bases and J gave up 7 bases; unmatched junction bases: 7. Germline CDR1 is SGHTA and CDR2 is FQGTGA. This CDR3 is 15 amino acids long. CDR3 protein: CASSPASGGKNEQFF. CDR3 nucleotides: TGTGCCAGCAGCCCAGCTAGCGGGGGGAAGAATGAGCAGTTCTTC.

This sequence joins TRBV7-2 and TRBJ1-1; 9 nucleotides match TRBD1. The CDR3 is 16 amino acids. V dropped 1 base and J dropped 5; count of bases not matched to a gene: 8. Germline CDR1 SGHTA, CDR2 FQGNSA. CDR3 protein: CASSLEGQGFVTEAFF. The CDR3 DNA follows: TGTGCCAGCAGCTTAGAGGGACAGGGTTTCGTAACTGAAGCTTTCTTT.

The chain has TRBV7-2 and TRBJ1-4; no reliable D call. V was pared by 5 bases and J by 7 bases, with 20 bases between. The CDR3 spans 16 residues. Germline loops: CDR1 SGHTA, CDR2 FQGNSA. CDR3 sequence: CASSPQRRRRSEKLFF. The CDR3 region has the DNA TGTGCCAGCAGCCCCCAACGTAGGAGGCGGAGTGAAAAACTGTTTTTT.

The V gene is TRBV2, the J gene TRBJ1-5, with 7 bases matching TRBD1. The CDR3 is 15 residues long. The germline CDR1 and CDR2 sequences are SNHLY and FYNNEI. With V trimmed by 7 bases and J by 3 bases, 9 bases remained unmatched. CDR3 DNA: TGTGCCAGCACCTCCTACAGGGGCCTCAATCAGCCCCAGCATTTT. This encodes CASTSYRGLNQPQHF.

The chain has TRBV24-1 and TRBJ2-6; tentatively, D is TRBD2 (6 bases). Germline values: CDR1 KGHDR, CDR2 SFDVKD. V was trimmed by 5 bases and J by 0 bases, leaving 10 bases between them. CDR3 length equals 16 residues. The CDR3 reads CATSGLGSSGANVLTF. As DNA, the CDR3 is TGTGCCACCAGTGGACTAGGGAGCTCTGGGGCCAACGTCCTGACTTTC.

V and J are TRBV4-3 and TRBJ2-7; TRBD2 agrees at 9 bases. The CDR3 has 16 amino acids. Trimming removed 3 bases from V and 0 bases from J; junction bases left unmatched: 6. Per germline, CDR1 LGHNA and CDR2 YSLEER. The CDR3 is CASSQGGGEYSYEQYF. In DNA, the CDR3 is TGCGCCAGCAGCCAGGGCGGGGGGGAGTACTCCTACGAGCAGTACTTC.

This chain connects TRBV7-2 to TRBJ2-5, with D tentatively TRBD1 (5 bases). The germline V gene encodes CDR1 SGHTA and CDR2 FQGNSA. CDR3 length: 15 amino acids. Trimming pared 4 bases from V and 2 bases from J, leaving 14 bases between. The CDR3 DNA follows: TGTGCCAGCAGCTCTTGGGGCAGGCTTCAAGAGACCCAGTACTTC. The encoded protein is CASSSWGRLQETQYF. Filled out from reference TRBV7-2 and TRBJ2-5, the complete variable domain reads GAGVSQSPSNKVTEKGKDVELRCDPISGHTALYWYRQSLGQGLEFLIYFQGNSAPDKSGLPSDRFSAERTGGSVSTLTIQRTQQEDSAVYLCASSSWGRLQETQYFGPGTRLLVL.

The chain employs TRBV6-1 and TRBJ1-3; D gene ambiguous. V gave up 3 bases and J gave up 2 bases, with 11 bases separating them. Germline V lookup: CDR1 MNHNS, CDR2 SASEGT. The CDR3 totals 15 residues. The CDR3 here is CASSDPRVTGNTIYF. The CDR3, as DNA: TGTGCCAGCAGTGACCCCCGGGTAACTGGAAACACCATATATTTT.